This section outlines one T cell receptor beta chain sequence together with its context. Its antigen is as yet unknown. CDR1 is SGHVS, CDR2 FQNEAQ, per germline. CDR3 length equals 16 residues. Trimming at V came to 2 bases and at J to 2 bases, leaving 8 bases not matched to a gene. PCR was performed using 60 Vbeta and 13 Jbeta primers. The method was immunoSEQ multiplex PCR; TCRdb's version includes in-frame clones alone and lacks a portion of them. Among about 130,000 clones listed, more than 70% were seen once. The data stem from a study of cytomegalovirus exposure and HLA in healthy donors. Study-wide findings and caveats: TCR beta chain V- and J-gene trimming was linked, in a later analysis, to a missense variant in DCLRE1C.

The genes are TRBV7-8 and TRBJ1-2; 7 bases line up with TRBD1. This TCR derives from a man in his fifties or sixties in good health and CMV-seropositive. The sequencing input was PBMCs. The chain's CDR3 is CASSLYWTGSNYGYTF. The CDR3 DNA is TGTGCCAGCAGCTTATACTGGACAGGCAGCAACTATGGCTACACCTTC.